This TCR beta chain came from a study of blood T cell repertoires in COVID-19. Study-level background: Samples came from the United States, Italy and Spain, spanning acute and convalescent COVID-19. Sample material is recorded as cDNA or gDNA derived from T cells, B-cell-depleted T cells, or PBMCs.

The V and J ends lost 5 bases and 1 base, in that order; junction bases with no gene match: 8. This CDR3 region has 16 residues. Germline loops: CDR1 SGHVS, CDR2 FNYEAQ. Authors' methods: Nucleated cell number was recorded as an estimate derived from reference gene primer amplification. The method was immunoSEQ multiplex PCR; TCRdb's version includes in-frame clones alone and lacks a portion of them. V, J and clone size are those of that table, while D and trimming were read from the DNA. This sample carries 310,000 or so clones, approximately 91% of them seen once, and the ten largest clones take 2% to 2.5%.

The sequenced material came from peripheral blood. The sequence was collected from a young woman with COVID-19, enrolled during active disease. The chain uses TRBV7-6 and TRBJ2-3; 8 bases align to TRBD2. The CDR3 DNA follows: TGTGCCAGCAGCCGCGGCGCGGGGGGCGGCACAGATACGCAGTATTTT. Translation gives CASSRGAGGGTDTQYF.